A single sample gave rise to the 16 T cell receptor beta chains below, sequenced in a study of blood T cell repertoires in COVID-19. Profiled with immunoSEQ multiplex PCR; TCRdb holds only in-frame clones, not every one. The table records tens of thousands of clones, approximately 80% of them present only once. The specimen sequenced was peripheral blood. Receptor source: a man between 65 and 79 years old with active or convalescent COVID-19.

The rearrangement links TRBV27 to TRBJ2-7; 8 bases align to TRBD1. The CDR3 totals 13 residues. The V and J ends lost 6 bases and 6 bases, in that order; junction bases with no gene match: 7. Germline CDR1 reads MNHEY; CDR2 reads SMNVEV (reference sequence). CDR3 DNA: TGTGCCAGCAGCTTGACAGGGGTTAGCGAGCAGTACTTC. It yields the protein CASSLTGVSEQYF.

In its sample, this clone was seen a few times. The rearrangement joins TRBV19 to TRBJ2-3; 7 bases match TRBD2. The length of the CDR3 is 16 residues. Germline assignment: CDR1 LNHDA and CDR2 SQIVND (reference sequence). J was trimmed by 0 bases and V by 3 bases; bases with no gene match: 6. The CDR3 bases are TGTGCCAGTAGTATCCGAGCGGGGCATAGCACAGATACGCAGTATTTT. It is translated as CASSIRAGHSTDTQYF. The entire variable domain, with the rest obtained from reference TRBV19 and TRBJ2-3, is as follows: DGGITQSPKYLFRKEGQNVTLSCEQNLNHDAMYWYRQDPGQGLRLIYYSQIVNDFQKGDIAEGYSVSREKKESFPLTVTSAQKNPTAFYLCASSIRAGHSTDTQYFGPGTRLTVL.

V gene TRBV27 combines with J gene TRBJ1-3; D gene unclear. V lost 10 bases and J 0 bases, leaving 13 bases between the germline ends. Germline V CDR1 and CDR2: MNHEY, SMNVEV (reference sequence). The CDR3 has 14 residues. This CDR3 is CAIDGESSGNTIYF. The CDR3 bases are TGTGCCATCGACGGGGAAAGCTCTGGAAACACCATATATTTT.

V and J are TRBV29-1 and TRBJ1-5, with 7 bases that match TRBD1. V trimming: 7 bases; J trimming: 3 bases; junction bases outside the gene matches: 3. Germline CDR1 reads SQVTM; CDR2 reads ANQGSEA. The CDR3 extends over 12 amino acids. The CDR3 here is CSAGQFNQPQHF. DNA for the CDR3: TGCAGCGCGGGACAGTTCAATCAGCCCCAGCATTTT.

V gene TRBV5-1 combines with J gene TRBJ1-2, with D perhaps matching TRBD1 (6 bases). Germline loops: CDR1 SGHRS, CDR2 YFSETQ. The CDR3 totals 13 residues. V lost 3 bases and J lost 3, with 9 bases in between. The CDR3 nucleotides are TGCGCCAGCAGCTCCGGGACACACTATGGCTACACCTTC. Encoded protein: CASSSGTHYGYTF.

The V gene is TRBV7-9, the J gene TRBJ2-1, with 8 bases fitting TRBD2. V lost 1 base and J lost 8; bases outside the gene matches: 7. Germline values: CDR1 SEHNR, CDR2 FQNEAQ (reference sequence). This CDR3 spans 15 amino acids. The CDR3 coding sequence is TGTGCCAGCAGCTTAGTAAGCGGGAGTGGCCATGAGCAGTTCTTC. This codes for CASSLVSGSGHEQFF.

The chain couples TRBV6-6 to TRBJ2-7; TRBD1 matches at 7 bases. Germline assignment: CDR1 MNHNY and CDR2 SVGAGI (reference sequence). The V and J ends lost 7 bases and 2 bases, in that order; junction bases with no gene match: 11. The CDR3 has 15 residues. CDR3 amino acids: CASTNEGAAAYEQYF. The DNA of the CDR3 is TGTGCCAGCACCAACGAGGGGGCTGCAGCCTACGAGCAGTACTTC.

The rearrangement uses TRBV2 and TRBJ2-5; 11 nucleotides align to TRBD2. This CDR3 spans 16 amino acids. The V gene end was trimmed by 5 bases and the J gene end by 2 bases; junction bases not matched to a gene: 7. Germline CDR1 reads SNHLY; CDR2 reads FYNNEI. For the CDR3, the DNA is TGTGCCAGCAGTCGGACTAGCGGGTCCCGGCAAGAGACCCAGTACTTC. It translates to CASSRTSGSRQETQYF.

The chain links TRBV7-9 to TRBJ2-1; 8 nucleotides line up with TRBD1. V shed 6 bases and J 9 bases; nucleotides not matched to a gene: 7. The CDR3 loop spans 13 amino acids. Germline V CDR1 and CDR2: SEHNR, FQNEAQ (reference sequence). CDR3 residues: CASSNQGAVEQFF. The CDR3 DNA reads TGTGCCAGCAGTAATCAGGGGGCCGTTGAGCAGTTCTTC.

By sample fraction, this clone is medium-sized. The chain links TRBV6-5 to TRBJ1-5, with D perhaps matching TRBD1 (5 bases). Trimming left V 0 bases short and J 2 bases short, with 8 bases between. Per the germline V gene, CDR1 is MNHEY and CDR2 is SVGAGI. This CDR3 region has 15 residues. CDR3 sequence reads: CASSYSGGGNQPQHF. The DNA for the CDR3 is TGTGCCAGCAGTTACTCCGGGGGGGGCAATCAGCCCCAGCATTTT.

The chain uses TRBV4-1 and TRBJ1-2, with D possibly being TRBD1 (5 bases). The V gene lost 4 bases and the J gene lost 3 bases, with 15 bases spanning the gap. CDR3 length: 15 amino acids. CDR1 and CDR2 (germline): MGHRA, YSYEKL. The CDR3 nucleotides are TGCGCCAGCAGCCTAAAGACAGAGCGGGACTATGGCTACACCTTC. Translation gives CASSLKTERDYGYTF.

J is TRBJ2-7 and V is TRBV21-1; TRBD1 reflects the table's D call only, with no check against the DNA. TRBV21-1 is a listed pseudogene. The CDR3 sequence is 14 residues long. The CDR3 DNA reads as TGTGCCAGCAGCAAATGTCTGGACACTAACGAGCAGTACTTC. It codes for CASSKCLDTNEQYF.

J is TRBJ1-2 and V is TRBV28; D is possibly TRBD1 (6 bases). The CDR3 is 14 amino acids. The V end lost 7 bases, the J end lost 3 bases, and 15 bases lay between the germline ends. From germline, CDR1 is MDHEN and CDR2 SYDVKM. The chain's CDR3 is CASTPGGAYYGYTF. CDR3 DNA: TGTGCCAGCACGCCCGGGGGGGCATACTATGGCTACACCTTC.

J is TRBJ2-1 and V is TRBV7-2; 14 nucleotides align to TRBD2. The CDR3 has 17 residues. J gave up 6 bases and V 4 bases, and 8 bases lay outside the gene matches. From germline, CDR1 is SGHTA and CDR2 FQGNSA. CDR3 nucleotides: TGTGCCAGCAGCTACGTAGGGGGGACTAGCGGGGGCAATGAGCAGTTCTTC. Protein product: CASSYVGGTSGGNEQFF.

V gene TRBV19 combines with J gene TRBJ1-6; D gene uncertain. Germline V gene sequence: CDR1 LNHDA, CDR2 SQIVND (reference sequence). Trimming removed 7 bases at V and 7 bases at J, with 14 bases between. The CDR3 spans 14 residues. The CDR3 spells CASTKIGSNSPLHF. In nucleotides, the CDR3 is TGTGCCAGTACCAAGATTGGGAGCAATTCACCCCTCCACTTT.

J is TRBJ2-7 and V is TRBV11-2; D possibly corresponds to TRBD1 (6 bases). Germline assignment: CDR1 SGHAT and CDR2 FQNNGV. The CDR3 is 10 amino acids. The V and J ends lost 2 bases and 12 bases respectively, with 8 bases between them. CDR3 protein: CASSLTGLYF. CDR3 DNA sequence: TGTGCCAGCAGCTTAACAGGGTTGTACTTC.